This T cell receptor (beta chain) comes out of a study of CD8+ T cells in alopecia areata. Study findings and constraints: Tofacitinib yielded significantly lower scalp clonality and fewer expanded CD8+ clones among the top 100. A large proportion of expanded lesional clones were detected persisting in scalp and blood during tofacitinib.

As to treatment: oral pan-JAK inhibitor, 5-10 mg twice daily. Investigators sorted PBMCs to obtain both CD4+ and CD8+ T cells. The authors extracted RNA and reverse transcribed it into cDNA as the sequencing template. TCRdb keeps only in-frame clones here, not all; method: immunoSEQ multiplex PCR. This table holds about 120,000 clones, less than 70% found once. A few counts support this clone. Its antigen is not known. This CDR3 is built from 14 residues. V shed 4 bases and J 6 bases; nucleotides not matched to a gene: 11. Per the germline V gene, CDR1 is SQVTM and CDR2 is ANQGSEA. The receptor's source is a human donor with alopecia areata. The chain joins TRBV29-1 to TRBJ2-7, with 8 bases fitting TRBD1. This specimen consisted of CD4+ T cells sorted from blood, obtained at week 24, from a patient treated with tofacitinib. CDR3 DNA sequence: TGCAGCGTTGTCCGACAGGGGACCGTCGGCGAGCAGTACTTC. Translating gives CSVVRQGTVGEQYF.